Below are 5 T cell receptor beta chains sequenced from a single sample in a study of monozygotic twins with inflammatory bowel disease (dated by TCRdb to 2018 to 2020). Library creation used 5' RACE. The sample was run on an Illumina HiSeq 2500. TCRdb reprocessed the reads, so every CDR3 protein sequence counts as one entry and DNA is not shown. The sample table gives 80,000 or so distinct CDR3 sequences. The ten most abundant clones make up around 7.2% of the sample. Source material: blood. These receptors originate from a human donor with ulcerative colitis or Crohn's disease, or a healthy co-twin of an affected twin (not recorded which).

The V gene is TRBV10-3, the J gene TRBJ2-1; TCRdb's assignment of TRBD1 cannot be checked, as there is no DNA. Germline assignment: CDR1 ENHRY and CDR2 SYGVKD. CDR3 length: 13 amino acids. CDR3 protein: CAISEQGTNEQFF.

The chain has TRBV6-1 and TRBJ1-5; TCRdb gives TRBD1 as the D gene, but with no DNA this cannot be confirmed. Germline loops: CDR1 MNHNS, CDR2 SASEGT. The CDR3 loop spans 16 amino acids. CDR3 sequence reads: CASSDLQGYSNQPQHF.

The chain employs TRBV5-1 and TRBJ2-2; no DNA is available, so the TRBD1 call from TCRdb remains unchecked. This CDR3 is 15 amino acids long. Germline V gene data show CDR1 as SGHRS and CDR2 as YFSETQ. The chain's CDR3 is CASKKGQGDTGELFF.

The genes are TRBV18 and TRBJ2-2; TCRdb designates TRBD2, a call that cannot be tested without DNA. Germline V gives CDR1 KGHSH, CDR2 LQKENI. The CDR3 totals 15 residues. Here the CDR3 reads CASSPRRENTGELFF.

V and J are TRBV15 and TRBJ1-2; without DNA, the TCRdb call of TRBD1 cannot be checked. Germline V CDR1 and CDR2: LNHNV, YYDKDF (reference sequence). The CDR3 runs 16 residues. CDR3 loop: CATSSDPGGLFYGYTF. The variable domain in full, completed from reference TRBV15 and TRBJ1-2, reads DAMVIQNPRYQVTQFGKPVTLSCSQTLNHNVMYWYQQKSSQAPKLLFHYYDKDFNNEADTPDNFQSRRPNTSFCFLDIRSPGLGDTAMYLCATSSDPGGLFYGYTFGSGTRLTVV.